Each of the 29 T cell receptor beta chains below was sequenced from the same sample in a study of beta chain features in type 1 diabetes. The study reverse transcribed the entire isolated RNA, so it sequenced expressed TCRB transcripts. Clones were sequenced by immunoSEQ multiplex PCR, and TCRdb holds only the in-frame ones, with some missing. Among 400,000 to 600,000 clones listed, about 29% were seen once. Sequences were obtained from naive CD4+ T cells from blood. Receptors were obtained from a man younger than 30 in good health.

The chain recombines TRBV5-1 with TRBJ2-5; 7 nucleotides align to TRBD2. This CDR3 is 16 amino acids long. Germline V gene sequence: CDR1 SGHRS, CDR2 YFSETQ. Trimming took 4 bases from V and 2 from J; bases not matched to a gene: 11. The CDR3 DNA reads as TGCGCCAGCAGCCCCGCGTCTGGGGGACTACAAGAGACCCAGTACTTC. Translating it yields CASSPASGGLQETQYF.

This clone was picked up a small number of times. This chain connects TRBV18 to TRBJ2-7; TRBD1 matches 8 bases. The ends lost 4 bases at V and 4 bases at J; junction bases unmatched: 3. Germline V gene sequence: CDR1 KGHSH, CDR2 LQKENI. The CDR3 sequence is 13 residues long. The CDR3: CASSRQGIYEQYF. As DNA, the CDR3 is TGTGCCAGCTCACGACAGGGGATTTACGAGCAGTACTTC.

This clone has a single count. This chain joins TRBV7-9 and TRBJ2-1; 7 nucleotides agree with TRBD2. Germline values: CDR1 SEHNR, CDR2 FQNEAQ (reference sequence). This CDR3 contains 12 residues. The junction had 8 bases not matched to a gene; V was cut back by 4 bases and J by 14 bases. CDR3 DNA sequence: TGTGCCAGCAGCTCTGTCGCGGGAGTAGAGTTCTTC. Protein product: CASSSVAGVEFF.

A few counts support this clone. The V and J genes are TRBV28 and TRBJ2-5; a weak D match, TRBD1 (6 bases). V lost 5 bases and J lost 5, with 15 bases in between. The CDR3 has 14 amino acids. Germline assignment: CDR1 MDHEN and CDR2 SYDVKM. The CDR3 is CASSKTGTRETQYF. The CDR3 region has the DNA TGTGCCAGCAGTAAAACCGGGACAAGGGAGACCCAGTACTTC. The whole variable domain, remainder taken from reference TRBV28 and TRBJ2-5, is DVKVTQSSRYLVKRTGEKVFLECVQDMDHENMFWYRQDPGLGLRLIYFSYDVKMKEKGDIPEGYSVSREKKERFSLILESASTNQTSMYLCASSKTGTRETQYFGPGTRLLVL.

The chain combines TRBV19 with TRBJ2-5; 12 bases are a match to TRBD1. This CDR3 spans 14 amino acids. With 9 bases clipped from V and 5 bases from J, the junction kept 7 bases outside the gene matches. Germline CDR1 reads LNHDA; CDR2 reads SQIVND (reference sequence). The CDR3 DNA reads TGTGCCAGCACCCGGGGACAGGGGGCTGAGACCCAGTACTTC. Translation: CASTRGQGAETQYF.

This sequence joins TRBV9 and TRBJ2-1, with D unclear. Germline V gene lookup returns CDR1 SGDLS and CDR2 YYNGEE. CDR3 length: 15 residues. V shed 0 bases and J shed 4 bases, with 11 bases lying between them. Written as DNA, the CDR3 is TGTGCCAGCAGCGTAGGGAGCGTGGGGTACAATGAGCAGTTCTTC. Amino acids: CASSVGSVGYNEQFF.

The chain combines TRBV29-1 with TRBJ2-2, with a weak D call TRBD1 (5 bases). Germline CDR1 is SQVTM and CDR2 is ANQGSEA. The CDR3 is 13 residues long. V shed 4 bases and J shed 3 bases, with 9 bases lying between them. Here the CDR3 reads CSVGGRDTGELFF. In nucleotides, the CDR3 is TGCAGCGTTGGAGGCAGGGACACCGGGGAGCTGTTTTTT.

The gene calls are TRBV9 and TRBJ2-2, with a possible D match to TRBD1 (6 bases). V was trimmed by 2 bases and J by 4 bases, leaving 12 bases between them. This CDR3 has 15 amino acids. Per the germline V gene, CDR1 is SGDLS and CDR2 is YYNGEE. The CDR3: CASSVGGRATGELFF. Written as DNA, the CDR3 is TGTGCCAGCAGCGTTGGGGGCAGGGCCACCGGGGAGCTGTTTTTT.

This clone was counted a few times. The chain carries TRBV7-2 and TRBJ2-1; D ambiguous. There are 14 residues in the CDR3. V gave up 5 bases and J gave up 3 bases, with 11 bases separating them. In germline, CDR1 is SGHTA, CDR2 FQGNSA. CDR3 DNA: TGTGCCAGCAGCCCCGGGCCCCTCTACAATGAGCAGTTCTTC. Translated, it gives CASSPGPLYNEQFF. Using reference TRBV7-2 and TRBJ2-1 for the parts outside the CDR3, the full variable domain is GAGVSQSPSNKVTEKGKDVELRCDPISGHTALYWYRQSLGQGLEFLIYFQGNSAPDKSGLPSDRFSAERTGGSVSTLTIQRTQQEDSAVYLCASSPGPLYNEQFFGPGTRLTVL.

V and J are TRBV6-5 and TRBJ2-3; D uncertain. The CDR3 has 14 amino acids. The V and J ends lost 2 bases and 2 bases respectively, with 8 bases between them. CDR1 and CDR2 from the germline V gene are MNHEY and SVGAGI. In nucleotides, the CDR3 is TGTGCCAGCAGTTACCAAACGAACACAGATACGCAGTATTTT. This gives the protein CASSYQTNTDTQYF.

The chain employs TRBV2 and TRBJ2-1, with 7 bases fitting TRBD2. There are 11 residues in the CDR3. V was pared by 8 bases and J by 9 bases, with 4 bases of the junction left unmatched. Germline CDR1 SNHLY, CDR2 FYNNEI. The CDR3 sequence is CASLREGEQFF. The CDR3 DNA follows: TGTGCCAGCCTCAGGGAGGGTGAGCAGTTCTTC.

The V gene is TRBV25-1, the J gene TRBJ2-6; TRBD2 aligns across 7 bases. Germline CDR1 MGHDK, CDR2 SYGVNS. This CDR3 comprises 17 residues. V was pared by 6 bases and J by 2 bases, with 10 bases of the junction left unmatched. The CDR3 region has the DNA TGTGCCAGCAGCCCCATCGGGGGGAAGCCTGGGGCCAACGTCCTGACTTTC. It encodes CASSPIGGKPGANVLTF.

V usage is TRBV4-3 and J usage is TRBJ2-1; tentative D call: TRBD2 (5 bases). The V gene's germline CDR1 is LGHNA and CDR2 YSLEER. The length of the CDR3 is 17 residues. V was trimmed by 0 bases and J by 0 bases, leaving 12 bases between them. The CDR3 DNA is TGCGCCAGCAGCCAAGAGCTAGCCTGGGACTCCTACAATGAGCAGTTCTTC. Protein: CASSQELAWDSYNEQFF.

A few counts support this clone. The CDR3 reads CASRPSQGGADTQYF. CDR3 DNA sequence: TGTGCCAGCAGACCAAGTCAGGGAGGGGCAGATACGCAGTATTTT. The chain uses TRBV28 and TRBJ2-3, with TRBD2 identical over 7 bases. The CDR3 extends over 15 amino acids. Germline CDR1 MDHEN, CDR2 SYDVKM. V lost 6 bases, J lost 4 bases, and 10 bases stayed unmatched.

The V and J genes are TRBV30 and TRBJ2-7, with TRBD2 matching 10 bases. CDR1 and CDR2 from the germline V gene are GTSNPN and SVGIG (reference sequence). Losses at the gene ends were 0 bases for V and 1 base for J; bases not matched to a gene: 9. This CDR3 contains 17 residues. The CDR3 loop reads CAWSVGRTSGISYEQYF. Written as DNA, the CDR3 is TGTGCCTGGAGTGTAGGGCGGACTAGCGGAATTTCCTACGAGCAGTACTTC.

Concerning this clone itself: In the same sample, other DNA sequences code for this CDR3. The CDR3 DNA sequence: TGTGCCAGCAGTGAGGGCATCCCCACAGATACGCAGTATTTT. Translation: CASSEGIPTDTQYF. This chain joins TRBV2 and TRBJ2-3; D gene uncertain. Trimming left V 3 bases short and J 2 bases short, with 9 bases between. CDR1 is SNHLY, CDR2 FYNNEI, per germline. The CDR3 is 14 amino acids.

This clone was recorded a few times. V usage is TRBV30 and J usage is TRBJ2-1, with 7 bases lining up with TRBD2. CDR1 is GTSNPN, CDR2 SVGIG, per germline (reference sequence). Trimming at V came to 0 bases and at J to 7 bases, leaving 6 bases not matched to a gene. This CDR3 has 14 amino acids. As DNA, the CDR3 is TGTGCCTGGAGTGTCGTGCGGGAGAAGAATGAGCAGTTCTTC. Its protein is CAWSVVREKNEQFF.

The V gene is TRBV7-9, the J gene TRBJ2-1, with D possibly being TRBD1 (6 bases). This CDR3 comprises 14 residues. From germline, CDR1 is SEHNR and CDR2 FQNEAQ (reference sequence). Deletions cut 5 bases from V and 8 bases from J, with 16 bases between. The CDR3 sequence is CASSPSGTSYEQFF. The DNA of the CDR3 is TGTGCCAGCAGCCCCTCCGGGACATCATATGAGCAGTTCTTC.

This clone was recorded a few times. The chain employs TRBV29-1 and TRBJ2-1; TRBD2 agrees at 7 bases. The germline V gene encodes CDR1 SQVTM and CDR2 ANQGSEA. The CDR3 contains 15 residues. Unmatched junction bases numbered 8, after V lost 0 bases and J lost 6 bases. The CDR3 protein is CSVEDPGLLFNEQFF. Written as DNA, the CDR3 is TGCAGCGTTGAAGATCCGGGACTACTCTTCAATGAGCAGTTCTTC.

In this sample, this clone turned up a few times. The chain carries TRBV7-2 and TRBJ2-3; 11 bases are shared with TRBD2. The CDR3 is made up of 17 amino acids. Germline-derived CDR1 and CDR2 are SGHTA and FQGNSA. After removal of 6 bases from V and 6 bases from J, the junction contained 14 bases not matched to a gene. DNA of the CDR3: TGTGCCAGCAGAGGCCATGGTACTAGCGGGAGTCCCGATACGCAGTATTTT. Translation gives CASRGHGTSGSPDTQYF. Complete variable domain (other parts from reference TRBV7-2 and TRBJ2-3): GAGVSQSPSNKVTEKGKDVELRCDPISGHTALYWYRQSLGQGLEFLIYFQGNSAPDKSGLPSDRFSAERTGGSVSTLTIQRTQQEDSAVYLCASRGHGTSGSPDTQYFGPGTRLTVL.

Written as DNA, the CDR3 is TGTGCCAGCAGCTTAGCGTCAGGGGTTAATAGCAATCAGCCCCAGCATTTT. This codes for CASSLASGVNSNQPQHF. This sequence joins TRBV7-9 and TRBJ1-5, with D tentatively TRBD1 (6 bases). From germline, CDR1 is SEHNR and CDR2 FQNEAQ (reference sequence). The CDR3 is 17 residues long. V lost 0 bases and J lost 0, with 12 bases in between.

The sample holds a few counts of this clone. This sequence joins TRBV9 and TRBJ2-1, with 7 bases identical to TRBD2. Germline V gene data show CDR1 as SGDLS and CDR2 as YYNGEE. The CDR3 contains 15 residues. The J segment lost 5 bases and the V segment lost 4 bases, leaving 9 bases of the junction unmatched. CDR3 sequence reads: CASSPRASGDNEQFF. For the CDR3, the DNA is TGTGCCAGCAGCCCTCGGGCAAGCGGGGACAATGAGCAGTTCTTC.

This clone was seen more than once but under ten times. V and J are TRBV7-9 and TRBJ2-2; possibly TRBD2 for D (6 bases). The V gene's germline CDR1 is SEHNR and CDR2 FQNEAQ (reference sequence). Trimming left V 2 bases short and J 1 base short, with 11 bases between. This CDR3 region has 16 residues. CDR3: CASSLKGGWNTGELFF. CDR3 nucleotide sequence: TGTGCCAGCAGCTTAAAGGGAGGATGGAACACCGGGGAGCTGTTTTTT.

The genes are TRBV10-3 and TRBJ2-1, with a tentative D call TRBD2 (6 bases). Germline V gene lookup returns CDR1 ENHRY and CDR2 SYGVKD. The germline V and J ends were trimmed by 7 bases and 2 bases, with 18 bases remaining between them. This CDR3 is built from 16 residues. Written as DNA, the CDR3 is TGTGCCATCACGGGAAATAGCGGAAAGACCTACAATGAGCAGTTCTTC. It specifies CAITGNSGKTYNEQFF.

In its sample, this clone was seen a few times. The CDR3 loop is CASSLDSGSHYEQYF. DNA for the CDR3: TGTGCCAGCAGCTTAGATAGCGGGAGTCACTACGAGCAGTACTTC. V is TRBV7-2 and J is TRBJ2-7, with 9 bases lining up with TRBD2. Trimming at V came to 1 base and at J to 3 bases, leaving 4 bases not matched to a gene. The CDR3 has 15 amino acids. The V gene's germline CDR1 is SGHTA and CDR2 FQGNSA.

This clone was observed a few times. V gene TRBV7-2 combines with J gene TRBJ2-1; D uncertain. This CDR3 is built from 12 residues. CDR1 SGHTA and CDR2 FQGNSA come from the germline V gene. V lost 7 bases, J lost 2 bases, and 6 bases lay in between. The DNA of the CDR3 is TGTGCCAGCACGGACCCCTACAATGAGCAGTTCTTC. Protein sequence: CASTDPYNEQFF.

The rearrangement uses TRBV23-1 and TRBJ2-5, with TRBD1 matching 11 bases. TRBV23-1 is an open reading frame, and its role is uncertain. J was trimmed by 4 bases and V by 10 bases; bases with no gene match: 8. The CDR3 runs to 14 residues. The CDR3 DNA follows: TGCGCCATTAAGGACAGGGGGCTAGGAGAGACCCAGTACTTC. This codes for CAIKDRGLGETQYF.

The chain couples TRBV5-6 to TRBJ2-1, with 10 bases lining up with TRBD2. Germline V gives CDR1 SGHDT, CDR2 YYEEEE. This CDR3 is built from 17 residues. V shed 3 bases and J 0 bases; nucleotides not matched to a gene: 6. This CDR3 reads CASSWVSGRYSYNEQFF. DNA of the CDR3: TGTGCCAGCAGCTGGGTTAGCGGGAGGTACTCCTACAATGAGCAGTTCTTC.

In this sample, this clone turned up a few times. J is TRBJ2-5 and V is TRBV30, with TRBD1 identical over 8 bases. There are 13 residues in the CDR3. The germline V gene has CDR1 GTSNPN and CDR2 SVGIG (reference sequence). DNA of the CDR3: TGTGCTTTAAGGGGGCAGGGGGCTGAGACCCAGTACTTC. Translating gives CALRGQGAETQYF.